A single sample is the source of the 16 T cell receptor beta chains below, sequenced in a study of T cells expressing NK-cell markers. TCRdb reanalyzed the 5' RACE reads and collapses them to one entry per CDR3 protein, without DNA. Found here are 550,000 or so distinct CDR3 sequences; the top ten clones hold roughly 3.5%. The sequenced sample was blood T cells: a sorted CD56 or NKG2C T cell subset, CD4+ or CD8+ T cells, or bulk PBMC T cells (not recorded which). The receptors shown here come from a man younger than 35 in good health.

The V and J genes are TRBV5-1 and TRBJ2-3; without DNA, the TCRdb call of TRBD2 cannot be checked. Germline CDR1 reads SGHRS; CDR2 reads YFSETQ. The CDR3 spans 17 residues. CDR3: CASSLLSLAGRTDTQYF.

The rearrangement links TRBV9 to TRBJ2-1; absent DNA, TCRdb's TRBD2 call cannot be checked. CDR3 size: 15 residues. Looked up from germline, CDR1 is SGDLS and CDR2 is YYNGEE. The chain's CDR3 is CASSLAGGPRNEQFF.

This sequence joins TRBV27 and TRBJ2-4. The CDR3 has 11 residues. Germline V lookup: CDR1 MNHEY, CDR2 SMNVEV (reference sequence). This CDR3 is CASSRRGIQYF.

The rearrangement links TRBV6-5 to TRBJ2-1; the TCRdb call, TRBD1, lacks DNA for checking. CDR3 length: 12 residues. Looked up from germline, CDR1 is MNHEY and CDR2 is SVGAGI. The CDR3 is CASRKQGNEQFF.

The chain is built from TRBV6-4 and TRBJ2-2; the TCRdb D gene call, TRBD2, has no DNA to confirm it. Germline V gene sequence: CDR1 MRHNA, CDR2 SNTAGT. The CDR3 is 15 amino acids. CDR3 amino acids: CASSGTSGSTGELFF.

The rearrangement uses TRBV20-1 and TRBJ2-3. This CDR3 is 14 amino acids long. Germline values: CDR1 DFQATT, CDR2 SNEGSKA (reference sequence). The CDR3 loop is CSARDPRNTDTQYF.

The rearrangement links TRBV2 to TRBJ2-1; the D gene TCRdb calls, TRBD2, cannot be checked with no DNA. This CDR3 contains 15 residues. Germline V CDR1 and CDR2: SNHLY, FYNNEI. The CDR3 region is CASSETSGSISEQFF. Full variable domain (remainder filled in from reference TRBV2 and TRBJ2-1): EPEVTQTPSHQVTQMGQEVILRCVPISNHLYFYWYRQILGQKVEFLVSFYNNEISEKSEIFDDQFSVERPDGSNFTLKIRSTKLEDSAMYFCASSETSGSISEQFFGPGTRLTVL.

The chain employs TRBV7-3 and TRBJ2-3; TCRdb outputs TRBD1, but without DNA this stays unchecked. Per the germline V gene, CDR1 is SGHTA and CDR2 is FQGTGA. The CDR3 consists of 15 residues. CDR3 residues: CASSETGVRTDTQYF. Based on the CDR3 plus reference TRBV7-3 and TRBJ2-3, the full variable domain is GAGVSQTPSNKVTEKGKYVELRCDPISGHTALYWYRQSLGQGPEFLIYFQGTGAADDSGLPNDRFFAVRPEGSVSTLKIQRTERGDSAVYLCASSETGVRTDTQYFGPGTRLTVL.

V is TRBV5-4 and J is TRBJ2-5; TCRdb returns TRBD2, unconfirmable since there is no DNA. The CDR3 consists of 18 residues. Germline CDR1 reads SGHNT; CDR2 reads YYREEE (reference sequence). CDR3 amino acids: CASSLRGLAGADQETQYF.

The V call is TRBV7-2, the J call TRBJ1-1. The length of the CDR3 is 13 residues. Germline CDR1 is SGHTA and CDR2 is FQGNSA. This CDR3 reads CASSSQGPTEAFF.

The V call is TRBV5-1, the J call TRBJ1-4; as DNA is missing, the TRBD1 call by TCRdb cannot be tested. The CDR3 covers 16 residues. Germline V gives CDR1 SGHRS, CDR2 YFSETQ. CDR3 sequence reads: CASSFYPLQRDEKLFF.

The gene calls are TRBV11-2 and TRBJ2-3. CDR3 length equals 12 residues. Germline CDR1 and CDR2: SGHAT and FQNNGV. The CDR3 is CASSSIVDTQYF.

The chain combines TRBV9 with TRBJ1-2; there is no DNA to check the TCRdb D call of TRBD1. The CDR3 loop spans 16 amino acids. CDR1 is SGDLS, CDR2 YYNGEE, per germline. CDR3 residues: CASSVESPQGTGRYTF.

This chain links TRBV3-1 with TRBJ2-1; TCRdb proposes TRBD1, but this gene call is untestable without DNA. The CDR3 has 12 residues. The germline V gene encodes CDR1 LGHDT and CDR2 YNNKEL (reference sequence). CDR3 loop: CASSQAGQEQFF.

The gene calls are TRBV28 and TRBJ2-3; no DNA is available, so the TRBD2 call from TCRdb remains unchecked. From germline, CDR1 is MDHEN and CDR2 SYDVKM. This CDR3 has 15 residues. The CDR3 loop is CASSPRGRGQDTQYF.

The chain uses TRBV18 and TRBJ2-3; TCRdb reports TRBD2, a call that lacks DNA to check it against. The germline V gene encodes CDR1 KGHSH and CDR2 LQKENI. CDR3 length: 16 residues. The CDR3: CASQDLLAGVADTQYF.